Below are 5 T cell receptor beta chains sequenced from a single sample in a study of OX40 agonist ivuxolimab in advanced cancers. Only in-frame clones appear in the TCRdb table, and some are missing; sequencing was by immunoSEQ multiplex PCR. The sample lists tens of thousands of clones, roughly 86% occurring once. This sample comprised CD4+ or CD8+ T cells sorted from blood, obtained in a trial of the OX40 agonist ivuxolimab. The receptors were gathered from an adult with an advanced solid tumor such as melanoma, head and neck, liver or kidney cancer.

This rearrangement joins TRBV10-3 to TRBJ1-2, with D possibly being TRBD1 (6 bases). The CDR3 is 13 residues long. V was clipped by 7 bases and J by 2 bases, with 11 bases between them. In germline, CDR1 is ENHRY, CDR2 SYGVKD. This chain's CDR3 is CAITVQGNYGYTF. In DNA form, the CDR3 reads TGTGCCATCACAGTCCAGGGGAACTATGGCTACACCTTC.

This sequence joins TRBV9 and TRBJ2-7; 7 nucleotides line up with TRBD1. After removal of 0 bases from V and 7 bases from J, the junction contained 10 bases not matched to a gene. Germline V CDR1 and CDR2: SGDLS, YYNGEE. This CDR3 comprises 15 residues. The chain's CDR3 is CASSVGGHRTGEQYF. CDR3 coding DNA: TGTGCCAGCAGCGTAGGTGGTCACCGGACAGGAGAGCAGTACTTC.

This chain links TRBV7-2 with TRBJ1-6; no clear D gene. Germline CDR1 SGHTA, CDR2 FQGNSA. The CDR3 has 12 amino acids. The ends were cut back, 10 bases at V and 1 base at J, with 5 bases in the middle. In nucleotides, the CDR3 is TGTGCCACGGGGTCCTATAATTCACCCCTCCACTTT. This gives the protein CATGSYNSPLHF.

J is TRBJ1-4 and V is TRBV28; no definite D call. The germline V and J ends were trimmed by 6 bases and 0 bases, with 17 bases remaining between them. The germline V gene encodes CDR1 MDHEN and CDR2 SYDVKM. The CDR3 covers 17 residues. CDR3: CASSLPSVGATNEKLFF. In DNA, the CDR3 is TGTGCCAGCAGCCTCCCCTCAGTCGGGGCAACTAATGAAAAACTGTTTTTT.

In its sample, this clone was seen once. The sample has other DNA sequences that encode this CDR3 too. The V call is TRBV9, the J call TRBJ2-1; the D gene is possibly TRBD2 (5 bases). The germline gives CDR1 SGDLS, CDR2 YYNGEE. CDR3 length equals 15 residues. Trimming left V 4 bases short and J 4 bases short, with 15 bases between. CDR3 nucleotides: TGTGCCAGCAGCCTATTAGCCGGGGAGTACAATGAGCAGTTCTTC. Its translation: CASSLLAGEYNEQFF.